What follows are 6 T cell receptor beta chains derived from one specimen sequenced in a study of neoadjuvant anti-PD-1 for oral cavity cancer. Sequencing used immunoSEQ multiplex PCR; TCRdb keeps in-frame clones, though not all of them. Of about 81,000 clones listed, 70% to 85% are singletons. The material was PBMCs, obtained before nivolumab (anti-PD-1) treatment. The receptor source for this set is a person aged 35-79 years with oral cavity squamous cell carcinoma.

The rearrangement uses TRBV19 and TRBJ2-7, with a possible D match to TRBD1 (6 bases). Trimming took off 3 bases at V and 13 bases at J, with 13 bases between the two ends. Germline lookup yields CDR1 LNHDA and CDR2 SQIVND (reference sequence). The CDR3 sequence is 11 residues long. The CDR3 reads CASSIAGAQYF. CDR3 DNA sequence: TGTGCCAGTAGTATCGCAGGGGCGCAATACTTC.

The chain recombines TRBV7-8 with TRBJ2-5, with D uncertain. The V and J ends lost 2 bases and 5 bases respectively, with 3 bases between them. The germline CDR1 and CDR2 sequences are SGHVS and FQNEAQ. CDR3 size: 11 residues. The CDR3, as DNA: TGTGCCAGCAGCTTATCCGAGACCCAGTACTTC. Its translation is CASSLSETQYF. Full variable domain (remainder filled in from reference TRBV7-8 and TRBJ2-5): GAGVSQSPRYKVAKRGQDVALRCDPISGHVSLFWYQQALGQGPEFLTYFQNEAQLDKSGLPSDRFFAERPEGSVSTLKIQRTQQEDSAVYLCASSLSETQYFGPGTRLLVL.

This clone has a handful of counts. CDR3 sequence: CSAQKVDTQYF. The CDR3 bases are TGCAGTGCACAGAAGGTAGATACGCAGTATTTT. The V and J genes are TRBV20-1 and TRBJ2-3; D is uncertain. V lost 6 bases, J lost 5 bases, and 9 bases lay in between. CDR1 and CDR2 from the germline V gene are DFQATT and SNEGSKA (reference sequence). The CDR3 covers 11 residues.

The genes are TRBV6-5 and TRBJ1-1; 11 nucleotides line up with TRBD1. V was clipped by 5 bases and J by 5 bases; unmatched bases: 7. The CDR3 is 15 residues long. Germline values: CDR1 MNHEY, CDR2 SVGAGI. The CDR3 sequence: CASSPGTGGGTEAFF. The CDR3 bases are TGTGCCAGCAGTCCCGGGACAGGGGGAGGGACTGAAGCTTTCTTT.

The chain links TRBV5-6 to TRBJ2-3, with 12 bases that match TRBD2. The length of the CDR3 is 15 residues. Germline trimming cut 7 bases from V and 6 bases from J; bases unmatched to any gene: 9. CDR1 and CDR2 (germline): SGHDT, YYEEEE. The CDR3 loop is CASETSGRLGDTQYF. The CDR3 DNA sequence: TGTGCCAGCGAGACTAGCGGGAGACTGGGGGATACGCAGTATTTT.

The chain has TRBV10-3 and TRBJ2-3; the D is unclear. Germline CDR1 ENHRY, CDR2 SYGVKD. The CDR3 sequence is 14 residues long. The ends were cut back, 8 bases at V and 2 bases at J, with 14 bases in the middle. CDR3 residues: CAISPAQNTDTQYF. CDR3 DNA sequence: TGTGCCATCTCCCCAGCGCAGAACACAGATACGCAGTATTTT.